The source of this T cell receptor beta chain is a study of CD8+ T cells in alopecia areata. Study-wide results and caveats: Clonality exceeded that of normal scalp in lesional scalp, most notably in alopecia totalis/universalis.

With regard to this clone: Its antigen is not known.

The authors extracted RNA and reverse transcribed it into cDNA as the sequencing template. Repertoires were generated with immunoSEQ multiplex PCR, while TCRdb's copy carries only in-frame clones and drops some. The table lists around 29,000 clones, about 83% of them singletons. The material sequenced was NKG2D-low CD8+ T cells sorted from blood. The receptor's source is a human donor with alopecia areata.

For the CDR3, the DNA is TGTGCCAGCAGCCCCGTAACCCTGGACTACGAGCAGTACTTC. Encoded protein: CASSPVTLDYEQYF. V and J are TRBV7-2 and TRBJ2-7, with no clear D. Germline V gene data show CDR1 as SGHTA and CDR2 as FQGNSA. V gave up 5 bases and J gave up 3 bases, with 14 bases separating them. CDR3 length equals 14 residues.